This TCR beta chain was retrieved from a study of cytomegalovirus exposure and HLA in healthy donors (dated by TCRdb to 2016 to 2017). Regarding the complete study: According to an earlier analysis of a few hundred of the donors, roughly 180 million T cells yielded roughly 110 million unique TCR beta sequences and approximately 280 Gb of sequence data. An early release covering some 640 HLA-typed donors comprised about 290 gigabases of sequencing data and 65 million to 100 million unique TCR sequences. Among the 398 genotyped donors, around 81% belonged to the genetic ancestry cluster associated with self-reported Caucasian donors. The study was designed to test whether signatures of past pathogen exposure could be identified by cataloging public T cell receptors. Using immunosequencing, the study profiled T cell repertoires from 640 or so subjects and related those repertoires to cytomegalovirus serostatus. In addition to the first cohort of 666 subjects, a separate validation cohort of 120 different subjects was used. To predict cytomegalovirus infection status, the study brought together high-throughput TCR immunosequencing, statistical association of individual TCRs with disease status, and machine learning. To study patterns of TCR occurrence, a later analysis re-analyzed previously published TCR beta repertoires from around 660 donors and added high-resolution HLA genotyping. Rather than drawing on any new phenotypic data, the later analysis identified candidate immune exposures from TCR beta sequences and the way those sequences occurred across donors. An earlier analysis of approximately 580 of the donors used high-throughput TCR beta sequencing to judge whether each TCR beta V gene segment behaved as functional or pseudogenic. Donor age, sex, ethnicity and CMV serostatus were compiled together with the repertoire data. A later genetic analysis took genome-wide SNP genotypes for about 60% of the roughly 670 donors and used that subset as a discovery cohort. All discovery cohort repertoires had been generated on a single sequencing platform. HLA typing included class I and class II loci at four-digit resolution. The number of typed donors differed by locus: roughly 629-640 for A, B, C, DRB1 and DQB1; about 520 for DQA1; 606 for DPA1; and 400 to 480 for DPB1. A handful of DR-DQ haplotypes were treated as single units for association and clustering because of strong linkage in the cohort. Among some 400 genotyped donors of the cohort, an average of roughly 230,000 unique TCR beta nucleotide sequences was sequenced per donor, of which about 19% were non-productive.

The cohort was made up of 500 to 850 healthy bone marrow donors. At the time of sampling, all cohort members were nominally healthy, though unrecorded immune exposures were likely present. The donor tested CMV seronegative, placing the donor among the roughly 340 seronegative members of the cohort. Each donor provided a peripheral blood sample, and peripheral blood mononuclear cells were used for TCR beta sequencing. Genomic DNA extraction from the blood cell samples was performed with the Qiagen DNeasy Blood Extraction Kit. On this clone: It has no known antigen specificity. Base qualities are not recorded, but no much larger clone differs from it by a single base.

Overall study results and their limits: Because HLA typing was unavailable for some donors at each locus, only the typed subset was used in association tests. The earlier analysis of a few hundred of the donors excluded some 16 rarely observed V segments, including chromosome 9 orphons, because counts were too low. A few of the identified cytomegalovirus-associated TCR beta chains were confirmed in vitro to be specific for cytomegalovirus antigens. In the study, some 180 TCR beta chains were listed as associated with cytomegalovirus. A later genetic analysis associated a missense DCLRE1C variant with V-gene and J-gene trimming of TCR beta chains, and an independent cohort replicated the association. In a later analysis, TCR association rates were found to vary across HLA loci, with the most associated TCRs seen for DRB1 alleles and the fewest for HLA-C alleles. Linkage disequilibrium might explain the correlated functional status among segregating V segments, but an unknown experimental factor could not be excluded. A further reported finding was that TCR beta sequences accurately predicted the HLA-A and HLA-B alleles for most subjects in the first cohort. An earlier analysis of some 590 of the donors showed that most TCR beta V segments appeared in productive rearrangements either about 87% or about 30% of the time, which broadly matched IMGT annotations. The 87-base-pair reads could not distinguish some IMGT-functional V segments, including TRBV6-2 and TRBV6-3, so those segments were excluded. It was suggested by the authors that the approach could potentially be generalized to other disease states and immunological phenotypes. According to a later genetic analysis, donors in an Asian-associated ancestry cluster had fewer N-insertions in productive TCRs than the approximately 670-donor mean. Presence/absence analyses assumed roughly uniform sequencing depth across donors, an assumption that may not hold. A group of highly shared sequence variants was considered likely to be a technical artifact of the sequencing pipeline. In a later analysis, several top co-occurrence clusters were reported to appear linked to parvovirus B19, influenza, CMV and Epstein-Barr virus. Across donors, most TCR sequences were observed very rarely, whereas some public TCRs were present in many individuals. At a false discovery rate of 0.05, a later analysis linked some 17,000 TCR beta sequences to specific HLA alleles. In a later analysis, most CMV-associated TCR beta chains were found to appear HLA-restricted, with HLA associations seemingly driven largely by CMV exposure. Cytomegalovirus status was reported to be diagnosed by the classifier with high specificity and sensitivity in both the original and validation cohorts. Strong co-occurrence of HLA alleles, especially DR and DQ, made assigning TCR associations to individual alleles difficult. Immune exposure information for the cohort was limited to CMV serostatus. Only TCR beta chains were sequenced in this cohort, and the absence of alpha or paired-chain data limited detectable features. Compared with equally common non-associated chains, HLA-associated TCR beta chains in a later analysis were more clonally expanded and had lower generation probabilities.

CDR1 and CDR2 are drawn from the germline V gene (reference sequence): SEHNR, FQNEAQ. A distance of 12 bases separates the germline ends of V and J, which lose 2 bases and 1 base respectively. Reading from cysteine to phenylalanine, the CDR3 counts 16 amino acids. The retained sequence is limited to the CDR3, 48 bases, with the frame set at the first base. The protocol used for the library was the immunoSEQ multiplex PCR assay. The multiplex PCR relied on a mix of 60 forward primers for TCR Vbeta segments and 13 reverse primers for TCR Jbeta segments. The CDR3 region of rearranged TCR beta genes was amplified from genomic DNA with a multiplex PCR assay. Amplified TCR beta libraries were sequenced as 87-base-pair reads on the Illumina HiSeq System. The authors processed their data as follows. A later analysis tallied 70 million to 100 million unique TCR beta chains across the 600 to 700 repertoires, and some 10 million of those chains were shared by two or more donors. Raw reads were error-corrected and collapsed into unique sequences by a nearest-neighbor algorithm in which closely related sequences were merged to remove PCR and sequencing errors. V, D and J gene segments were assigned by aligning CDR3 sequences to IMGT reference sequences. For a sequence to be retained, at least a six-nucleotide match to both a V gene segment and a J gene segment was required. A rearrangement was called productive if the CDR3 had no stop codons and remained in frame with V and J, and every other rearrangement was called non-productive. Following IMGT convention, CDR3 was defined as the stretch from the second conserved V-encoded cysteine to the conserved J-encoded phenylalanine. The earlier analysis of approximately 590 of the donors excluded any sequence lacking an unambiguous match to a single V gene segment. An earlier analysis of a few hundred of the donors classified V segments as functional when productive rearrangements were above 56.7% and as segregating when the standard deviation between donors was above 5%. To diagnose cytomegalovirus status from the catalog of TCR beta chain sequences, a statistical classification framework was built. V and J gene assignment, in a later analysis, came from comparing TCR nucleotide sequences with IMGT/GENE-DB human TR gene sequences. Using the TCRdist pipeline, a later analysis assigned CDR3 sequences along with most-parsimonious VDJ recombination scenarios. In a later analysis, every TCR beta chain was defined by the combination of its CDR3 amino acid sequence and its V-gene family, and reads without a unique V-gene family were dropped. A later analysis removed 550 to 700 highly shared, low-generation-probability nucleotide sequences to deal with suspected cross-contamination and a sequencing artifact. In a later analysis, a clonal expansion index was calculated for each public chain from normalized within-repertoire ranks of inferred template counts. In a later analysis, generation probabilities were computed with a VDJ recombination model fitted to out-of-frame rearrangements, and the resulting probabilities were checked against IGoR. In a later analysis, TCR-TCR, TCR-HLA and TCR-CMV co-occurrence was scored with hypergeometric tests, and a repertoire-size bias correction was applied to TCR pairs. To estimate false discovery rates, a later analysis permuted the HLA or CMV assignments 20 times. In a later analysis, co-occurring TCRs were grouped using DBSCAN, with TCRdist sequence similarity added in when clustering inside HLA-allele-positive subsets. Repertoires with fewer than 30,000 or more than 120,000 public chains were left out of co-occurrence clustering, as were five repertoires with anomalous nucleotide sharing. TCRdb carries this immuneACCESS record with in-frame sequences only. Its versions omit some clonotypes, under half of them owing to an unresolved V gene in the studies checked, with the rest unexplained. D and trimming come from the DNA, and the V and J calls and clone size come from that table. This sample is represented by more than 150,000 clones; around 86% of them were singletons. Of the sample, about 1.6% is held by the ten largest clones.

The rearranged segments are TRBV7-9 and TRBJ1-3; TRBD1 is perhaps the D gene, given 5 matching bases. Specimen: PBMCs. This clonotype was obtained from a man in his fifties in good health and CMV-seronegative. Here is the DNA: TGTGCCAGCAGCTTACAGGGTCCCGTATCTGGAAACACCATATATTTT. This yields the protein CASSLQGPVSGNTIYF.